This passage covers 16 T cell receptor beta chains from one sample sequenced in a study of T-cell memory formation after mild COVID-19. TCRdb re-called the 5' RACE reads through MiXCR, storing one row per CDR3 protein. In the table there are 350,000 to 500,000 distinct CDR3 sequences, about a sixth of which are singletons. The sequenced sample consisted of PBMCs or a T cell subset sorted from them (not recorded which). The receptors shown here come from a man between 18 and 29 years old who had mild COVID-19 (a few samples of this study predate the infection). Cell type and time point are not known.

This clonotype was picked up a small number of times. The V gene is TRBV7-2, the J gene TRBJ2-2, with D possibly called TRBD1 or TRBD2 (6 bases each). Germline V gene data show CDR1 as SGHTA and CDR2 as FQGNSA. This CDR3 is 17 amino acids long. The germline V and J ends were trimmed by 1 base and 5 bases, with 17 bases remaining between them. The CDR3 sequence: CASSLGDFGGRTGELFF. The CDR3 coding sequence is TGTGCCAGCAGCTTAGGGGACTTCGGGGGCCGGACCGGGGAGCTGTTTTTT.

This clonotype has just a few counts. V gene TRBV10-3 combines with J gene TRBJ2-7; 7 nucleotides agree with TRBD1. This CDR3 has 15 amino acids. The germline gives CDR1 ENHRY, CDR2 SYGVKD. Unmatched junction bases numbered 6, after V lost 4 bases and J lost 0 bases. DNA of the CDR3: TGTGCCATCAGTGGAGGACAGGCGACCTCCTACGAGCAGTACGTC. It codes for CAISGGQATSYEQYV.

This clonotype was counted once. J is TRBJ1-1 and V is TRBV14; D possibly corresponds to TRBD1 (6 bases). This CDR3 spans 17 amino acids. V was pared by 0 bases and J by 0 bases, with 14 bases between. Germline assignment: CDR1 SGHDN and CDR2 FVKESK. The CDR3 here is CASSQEASGVLNTEAFF. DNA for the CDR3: TGTGCCAGCAGCCAAGAGGCTTCAGGGGTTCTGAACACTGAAGCTTTCTTT. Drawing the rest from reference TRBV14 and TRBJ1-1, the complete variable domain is EAGVTQFPSHSVIEKGQTVTLRCDPISGHDNLYWYRRVMGKEIKFLLHFVKESKQDESGMPNNRFLAERTGGTYSTLKVQPAELEDSGVYFCASSQEASGVLNTEAFFGQGTRLTVV.

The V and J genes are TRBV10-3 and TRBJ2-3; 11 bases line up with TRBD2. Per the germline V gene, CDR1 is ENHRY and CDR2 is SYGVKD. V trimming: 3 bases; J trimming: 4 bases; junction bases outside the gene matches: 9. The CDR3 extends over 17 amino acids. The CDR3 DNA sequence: TGTGCCATCAGTGAAGTTACACTAGCGGGGGCGGCAGATACGCAGTATTTT. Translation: CAISEVTLAGAADTQYF.

This CDR3 is CASSNPGQLNTGELFF. CDR3 sequence (DNA): TGCGCCAGCAGCAATCCGGGACAGCTGAACACCGGGGAGCTGTTTTTT. This chain joins TRBV5-1 and TRBJ2-2; 7 bases agree with TRBD1. Trimming removed 4 bases from V and 1 base from J; junction bases left unmatched: 7. This CDR3 region has 16 residues. From germline, CDR1 is SGHRS and CDR2 YFSETQ.

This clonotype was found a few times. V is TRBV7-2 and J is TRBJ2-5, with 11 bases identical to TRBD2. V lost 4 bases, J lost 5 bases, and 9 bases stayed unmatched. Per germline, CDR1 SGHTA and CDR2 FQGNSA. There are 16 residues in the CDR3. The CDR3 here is CASSSSGGRFGETQYF. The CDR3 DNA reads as TGTGCCAGCAGCTCTAGCGGGGGGCGATTTGGGGAGACCCAGTACTTC.

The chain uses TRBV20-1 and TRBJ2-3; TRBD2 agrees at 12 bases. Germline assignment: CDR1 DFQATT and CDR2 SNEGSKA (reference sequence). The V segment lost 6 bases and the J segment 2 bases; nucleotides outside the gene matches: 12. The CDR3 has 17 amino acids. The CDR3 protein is CSARAGTSGRNTDTQYF. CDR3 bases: TGCAGTGCCCGGGCCGGGACTAGCGGGCGAAACACAGATACGCAGTATTTT.

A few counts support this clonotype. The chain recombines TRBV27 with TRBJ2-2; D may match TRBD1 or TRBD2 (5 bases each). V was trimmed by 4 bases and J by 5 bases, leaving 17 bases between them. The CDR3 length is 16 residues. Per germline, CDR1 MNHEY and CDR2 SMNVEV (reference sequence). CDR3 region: CASSSPSGTATGELFF. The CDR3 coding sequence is TGTGCCAGCAGTTCCCCATCCGGGACGGCTACCGGGGAGCTGTTTTTT.

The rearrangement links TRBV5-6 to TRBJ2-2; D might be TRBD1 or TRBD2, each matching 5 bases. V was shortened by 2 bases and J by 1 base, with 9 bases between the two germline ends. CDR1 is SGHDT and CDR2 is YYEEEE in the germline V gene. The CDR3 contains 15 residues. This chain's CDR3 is CASSFGGWNTGELFF. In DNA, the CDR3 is TGTGCCAGCAGCTTTGGGGGTTGGAACACCGGGGAGCTGTTTTTT. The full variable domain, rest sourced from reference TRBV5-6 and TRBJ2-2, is DAGVTQSPTHLIKTRGQQVTLRCSPKSGHDTVSWYQQALGQGPQFIFQYYEEEERQRGNFPDRFSGHQFPNYSSELNVNALLLGDSALYLCASSFGGWNTGELFFGEGSRLTVL.

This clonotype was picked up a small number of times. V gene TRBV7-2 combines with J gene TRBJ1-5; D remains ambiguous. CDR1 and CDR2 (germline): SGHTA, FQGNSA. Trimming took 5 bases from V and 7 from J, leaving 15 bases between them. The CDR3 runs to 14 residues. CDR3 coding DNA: TGTGCCAGCAGCGTCCCGGGGAGGCTACAGCCCCAGCATTTT. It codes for CASSVPGRLQPQHF. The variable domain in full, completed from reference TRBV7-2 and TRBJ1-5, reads GAGVSQSPSNKVTEKGKDVELRCDPISGHTALYWYRQSLGQGLEFLIYFQGNSAPDKSGLPSDRFSAERTGGSVSTLTIQRTQQEDSAVYLCASSVPGRLQPQHFGDGTRLSIL.

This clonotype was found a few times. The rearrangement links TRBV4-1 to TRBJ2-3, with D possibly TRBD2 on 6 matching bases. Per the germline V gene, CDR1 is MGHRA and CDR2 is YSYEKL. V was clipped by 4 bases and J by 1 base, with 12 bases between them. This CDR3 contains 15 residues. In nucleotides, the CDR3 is TGCGCCAGCAGCCGACTAGGAGGGGGCACAGATACGCAGTATTTT. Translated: CASSRLGGGTDTQYF.

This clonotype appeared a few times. The CDR3 coding sequence is TGTGCCAGCAGCCCCGTGGGGCCTAGGGAGACCCAGTACTTC. Protein product: CASSPVGPRETQYF. The chain recombines TRBV7-2 with TRBJ2-5; possibly TRBD1 for D (5 bases). Between the trimmed V and J ends, which lost 5 bases and 5 bases, there was a span of 15 bases. The CDR3 is made up of 14 amino acids. The germline V gene encodes CDR1 SGHTA and CDR2 FQGNSA.

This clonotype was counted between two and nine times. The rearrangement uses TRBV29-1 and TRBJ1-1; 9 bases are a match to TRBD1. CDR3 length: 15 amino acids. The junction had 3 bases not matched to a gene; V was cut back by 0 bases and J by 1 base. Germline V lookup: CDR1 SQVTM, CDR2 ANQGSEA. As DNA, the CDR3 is TGCAGCGTTGAAGATGGGACAGGGCAGAACACTGAAGCTTTCTTT. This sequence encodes CSVEDGTGQNTEAFF.

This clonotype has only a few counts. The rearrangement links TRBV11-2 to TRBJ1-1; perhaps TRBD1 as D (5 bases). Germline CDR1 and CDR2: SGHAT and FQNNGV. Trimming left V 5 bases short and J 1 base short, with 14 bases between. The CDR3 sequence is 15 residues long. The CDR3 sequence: CASSGSMGGNTEAFF. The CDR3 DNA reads TGTGCCAGCAGCGGGTCCATGGGGGGGAACACTGAAGCTTTCTTT.

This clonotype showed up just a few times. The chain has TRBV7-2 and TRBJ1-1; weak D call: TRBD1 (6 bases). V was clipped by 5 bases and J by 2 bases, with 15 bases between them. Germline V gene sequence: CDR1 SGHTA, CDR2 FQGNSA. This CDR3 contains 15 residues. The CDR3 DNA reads TGTGCCAGCAGCCCCTGGGGGGGCCCAAACACTGAAGCTTTCTTT. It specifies CASSPWGGPNTEAFF.

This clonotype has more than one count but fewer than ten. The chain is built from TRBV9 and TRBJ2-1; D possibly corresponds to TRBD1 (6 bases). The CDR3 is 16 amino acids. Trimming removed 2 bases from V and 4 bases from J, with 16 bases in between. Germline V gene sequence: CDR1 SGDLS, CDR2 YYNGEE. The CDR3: CASSVFSGTLYNEQFF. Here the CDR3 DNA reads TGTGCCAGCAGCGTTTTCTCCGGGACACTTTACAATGAGCAGTTCTTC.